The source of this T cell receptor beta chain is a study of beta chain features in type 1 diabetes. The ends lost 5 bases at V and 1 base at J; junction bases unmatched: 5. Germline CDR1 is SEHNR and CDR2 is FQNEAQ (reference sequence). The CDR3 is 15 amino acids. Reverse transcribing all isolated RNA meant expressed TCRB transcripts were sequenced. The protocol was immunoSEQ multiplex PCR, while the TCRdb copy is restricted to in-frame clones and leaves out a portion. The repertoire holds a few hundred thousand clones, with around 13% as singletons. In this sample, this clone turned up a few times. This clonotype was obtained from a man between 18 and 29 years old in good health. Sequencing used naive CD4+ T cells from blood. The chain uses TRBV7-9 and TRBJ2-3; 8 positions match TRBD1. The chain's CDR3 is CASSPGTGGTDTQYF. CDR3 nucleotides: TGTGCCAGCAGCCCCGGGACAGGAGGCACAGATACGCAGTATTTT.